This T cell receptor (beta chain) emerged from a study of T cells after somatic rescue of genetic block. The table came from immunoSEQ multiplex PCR; TCRdb's copy has only in-frame clones and leaves some out. The sample lists 13,000 to 15,000 clones; about 70% were seen once. The CDR3 runs 15 residues. V shed 3 bases, J shed 5 bases, and the junction held 7 bases outside the gene matches. Germline V gives CDR1 SQVTM, CDR2 ANQGSEA. Sequencing input: peripheral blood mononuclear cells (PBMCs). This receptor was identified in a man between 18 and 29 years old. The rearrangement joins TRBV29-1 to TRBJ2-5; TRBD1 aligns across 12 bases. CDR3 in amino acids: CSVEAGTGGGETQYF. CDR3 sequence (DNA): TGCAGCGTTGAGGCCGGGACAGGGGGCGGTGAGACCCAGTACTTC.